This T cell receptor beta chain is from a study of Tregs in tolerant kidney transplant recipients. The assay was immunoSEQ multiplex PCR, and TCRdb's table has in-frame clones only and misses some. The listing contains about 23,000 clones. The nonmyeloablative bone marrow transplants came from related graft donors, with transient mixed chimerism. This CDR3 spans 13 amino acids. The germline CDR1 and CDR2 sequences are SNHLY and FYNNEI. Deletions cut 1 base from V and 0 bases from J, with 4 bases between. Turning to this clone: With the read ending 3 residues before the CDR3 end, the germline J gene is used to fill in that end.

The receptor's source is a human patient who received a combined kidney and bone marrow transplant. Some T cells may be provided by the graft donor. The chain couples TRBV2 to TRBJ2-7; D call uncertain. The material was CD4+ T cells from blood (PBMCs), obtained 6 months after the transplant. The DNA read from the CDR3 is TGTGCCAGCAGTGAAGACAGCTCCTACGAG. Translation: CASSEDSSYE. The complete CDR3 sequence is CASSEDSSYEQYF.